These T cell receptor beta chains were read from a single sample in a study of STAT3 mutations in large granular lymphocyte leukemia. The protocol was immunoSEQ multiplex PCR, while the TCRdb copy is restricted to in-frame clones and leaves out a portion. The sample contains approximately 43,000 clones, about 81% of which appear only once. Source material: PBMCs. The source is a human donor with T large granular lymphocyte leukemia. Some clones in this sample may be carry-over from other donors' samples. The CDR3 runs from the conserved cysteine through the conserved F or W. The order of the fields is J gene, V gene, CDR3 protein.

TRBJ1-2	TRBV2	CASSETGRGYTF
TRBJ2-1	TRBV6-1	CASSEVAGGLNEQFF
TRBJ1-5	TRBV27	CASRPGQINQPQHF
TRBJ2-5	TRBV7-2	CASSLGPGQGAWKTQYF
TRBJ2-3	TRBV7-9	CASSSPYWGLTQYF
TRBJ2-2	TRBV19	CASSTGGKPGELFF
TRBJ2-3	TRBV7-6	CASSLGSGGVSTDTQYF
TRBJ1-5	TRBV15	CATSRGGTGGLNQPQHF
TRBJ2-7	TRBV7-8	CASSPGTAKGYEQYF
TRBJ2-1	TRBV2	CASSGDRAHEQFF
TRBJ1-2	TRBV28	CASSLSFRGYGYTF
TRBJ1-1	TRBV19	CASSMGVVWTEAFF
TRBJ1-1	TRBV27	CASLVLGGGHTEAFF
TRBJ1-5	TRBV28	CASSSPEGGNQPQHF
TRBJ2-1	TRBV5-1	CASSLLAGANEQFF
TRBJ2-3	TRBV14	CASSQERGILGDTQYF